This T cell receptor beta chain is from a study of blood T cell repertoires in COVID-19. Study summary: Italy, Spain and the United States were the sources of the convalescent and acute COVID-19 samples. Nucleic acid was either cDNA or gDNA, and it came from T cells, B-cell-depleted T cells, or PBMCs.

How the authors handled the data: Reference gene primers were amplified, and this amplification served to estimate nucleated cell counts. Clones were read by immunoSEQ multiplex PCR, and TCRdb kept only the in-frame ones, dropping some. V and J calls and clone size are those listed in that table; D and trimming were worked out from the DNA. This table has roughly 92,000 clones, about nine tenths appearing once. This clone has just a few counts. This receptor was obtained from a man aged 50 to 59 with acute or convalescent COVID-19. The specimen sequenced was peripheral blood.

The CDR3 loop is CASSSQGTRTDTQYF. The DNA of the CDR3 is TGCGCCAGCAGCTCCCAAGGGACTAGGACAGATACGCAGTATTTT. The rearrangement links TRBV5-1 to TRBJ2-3; 8 positions match TRBD2. This CDR3 contains 15 residues. CDR1 SGHRS and CDR2 YFSETQ come from the germline V gene. Losses at the gene ends were 3 bases for V and 3 bases for J; bases not matched to a gene: 6. The full variable domain, rest sourced from reference TRBV5-1 and TRBJ2-3, is KAGVTQTPRYLIKTRGQQVTLSCSPISGHRSVSWYQQTPGQGLQFLFEYFSETQRNKGNFPGRFSGRQFSNSRSEMNVSTLELGDSALYLCASSSQGTRTDTQYFGPGTRLTVL.